This T cell receptor (beta chain) was identified in a study of tumor-infiltrating lymphocytes in primary liver carcinoma. Co-extracting RNA and DNA was done with about 20-34 mg of unsorted bulk tissue as input. A constant-region primer served to make TCR beta cDNA from roughly 500 ng total RNA. Construction of TCR beta libraries relied on three successive nested multiplex PCR rounds employing slightly modified ARM-PCR. Use of TRBV1-TRBV30 forward primers with a C-beta reverse primer characterized the first two PCR rounds, which lasted nine to eleven cycles each. Using its own MiXCR run on the multiplex PCR reads, TCRdb lists one record per CDR3 protein. The top ten hold about 40% of the sample, which has about 20,000 distinct CDR3 sequences, around three quarters seen once. Comment on this clonotype: A read error may produce the germline difference seen at one junction end.

There are 15 residues in the CDR3. In germline, CDR1 is MNHEY, CDR2 SVGAGI. The chain employs TRBV6-5 and TRBJ2-2; weak D call: TRBD1 (6 bases). The sample comprised liver tumor tissue from sampling region 4. Subset specified: tumor region T4, right-lateral pole. This TCR derives from a woman in her twenties or thirties with primary liver carcinoma and hepatitis B virus infection. The CDR3 sequence is CASNPRTGFTRELFF. The DNA for the CDR3 is TGTGCCAGCAATCCGCGAACAGGGTTCACCAGGGAGCTGTTTTTT.